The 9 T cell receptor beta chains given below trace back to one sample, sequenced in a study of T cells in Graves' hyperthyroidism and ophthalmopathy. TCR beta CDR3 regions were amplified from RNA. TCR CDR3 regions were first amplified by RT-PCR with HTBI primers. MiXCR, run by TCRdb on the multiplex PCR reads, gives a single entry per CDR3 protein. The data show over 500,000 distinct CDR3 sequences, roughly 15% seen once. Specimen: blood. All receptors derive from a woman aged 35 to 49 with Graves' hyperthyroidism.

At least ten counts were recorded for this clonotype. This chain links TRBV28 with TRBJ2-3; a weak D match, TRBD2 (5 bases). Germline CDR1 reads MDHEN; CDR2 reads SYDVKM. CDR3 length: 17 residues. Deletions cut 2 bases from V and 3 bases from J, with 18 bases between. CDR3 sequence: CASSLSASVRGTDTQYF. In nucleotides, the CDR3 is TGTGCCAGCAGTTTAAGCGCGTCGGTTCGGGGAACAGATACGCAGTATTTT.

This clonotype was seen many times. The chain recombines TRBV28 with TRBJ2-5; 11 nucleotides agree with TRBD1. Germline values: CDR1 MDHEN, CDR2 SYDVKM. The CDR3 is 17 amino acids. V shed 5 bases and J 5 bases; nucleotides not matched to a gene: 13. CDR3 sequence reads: CASSPGQGARFGETQYF. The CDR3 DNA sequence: TGTGCCAGCAGTCCCGGACAGGGGGCGCGGTTTGGTGAGACCCAGTACTTC.

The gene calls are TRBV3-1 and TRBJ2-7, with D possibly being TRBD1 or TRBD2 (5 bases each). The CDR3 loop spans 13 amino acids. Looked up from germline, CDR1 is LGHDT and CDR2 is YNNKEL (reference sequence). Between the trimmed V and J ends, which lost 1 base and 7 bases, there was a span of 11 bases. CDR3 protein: CASSQGGALEQYF. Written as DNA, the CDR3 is TGTGCCAGCAGCCAAGGAGGGGCGTTGGAGCAGTACTTC.

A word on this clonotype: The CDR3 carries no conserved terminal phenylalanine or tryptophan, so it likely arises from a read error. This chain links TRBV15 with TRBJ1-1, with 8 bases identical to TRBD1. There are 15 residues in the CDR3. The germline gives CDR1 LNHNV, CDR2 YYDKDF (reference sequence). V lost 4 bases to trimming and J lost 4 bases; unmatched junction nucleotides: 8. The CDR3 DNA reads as TGTGCCACCAGCATAATAGGCCAGGGGGCCACTGAAGCTTTCATT. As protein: CATSIIGQGATEAFI.

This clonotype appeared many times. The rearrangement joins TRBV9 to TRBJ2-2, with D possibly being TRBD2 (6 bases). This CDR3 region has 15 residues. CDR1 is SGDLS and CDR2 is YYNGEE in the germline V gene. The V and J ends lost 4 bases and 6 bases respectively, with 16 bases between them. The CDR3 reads CASSPSTSFPGELFF. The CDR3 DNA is TGTGCCAGCAGCCCTTCGACTAGTTTTCCCGGGGAGCTGTTTTTT.

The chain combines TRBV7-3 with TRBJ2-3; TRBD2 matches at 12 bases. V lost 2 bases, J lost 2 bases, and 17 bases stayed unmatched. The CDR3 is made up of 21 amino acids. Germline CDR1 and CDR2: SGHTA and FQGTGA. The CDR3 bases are TGTGCCAGCAGCTTAGCCCGACAAAACAGACTAGCGGGGGATCACACAGATACGCAGTATTTT. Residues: CASSLARQNRLAGDHTDTQYF.

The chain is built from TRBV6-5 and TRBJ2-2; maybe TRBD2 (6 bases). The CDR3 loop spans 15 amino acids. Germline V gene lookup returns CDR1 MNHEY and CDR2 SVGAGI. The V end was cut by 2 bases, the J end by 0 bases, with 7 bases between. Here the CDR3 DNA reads TGTGCCAGCAGTTACAAGCGGGCGAACACCGGGGAGCTGTTTTTT. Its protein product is CASSYKRANTGELFF.

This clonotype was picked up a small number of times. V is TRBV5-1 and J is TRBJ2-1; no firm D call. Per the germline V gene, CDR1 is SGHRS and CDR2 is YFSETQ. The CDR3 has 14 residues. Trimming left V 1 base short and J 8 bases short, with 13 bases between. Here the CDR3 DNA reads TGCGCCAGCAGCTTGATAGCTAGTGGCGATGAGCAGTTCTTC. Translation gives CASSLIASGDEQFF.

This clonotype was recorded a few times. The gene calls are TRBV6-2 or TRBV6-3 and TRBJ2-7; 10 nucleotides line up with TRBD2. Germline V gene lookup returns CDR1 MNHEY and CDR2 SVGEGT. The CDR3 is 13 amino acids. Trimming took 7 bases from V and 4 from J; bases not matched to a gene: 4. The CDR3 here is CASIGLAEYEQYF. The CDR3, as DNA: TGTGCCAGCATCGGACTAGCGGAATACGAGCAGTACTTC.